This TCR beta chain was obtained from a study of graft-versus-host responses after intestinal transplantation. About the study: As for transplant type, recipients had multivisceral, liver-intestinal, or isolated intestinal grafts. All of the recipients had induction that used anti-thymocyte globulin, then tacrolimus and steroids for approximately 3 years.

In regard to this clone: The antigen is undetermined.

The repertoire was sequenced with immunoSEQ multiplex PCR; TCRdb's copy has only in-frame clones and lacks some. Here the sample spans approximately 89,000 clones, 92% being singletons. The ends were cut back, 1 base at V and 8 bases at J, with 14 bases in the middle. The CDR3 is 15 amino acids. Germline lookup yields CDR1 LGHNT and CDR2 FRNRAP. The rearrangement joins TRBV12-5 to TRBJ1-4; no definite D call. This sequence was found in a human donor who received an intestinal transplant. The input for sequencing was unstimulated CD4+ T cells sorted from spleen or lymph node cells, taken before intestinal transplant. The CDR3: CASGLGGPAGEKLFF. CDR3 coding DNA: TGTGCTAGTGGTTTGGGCGGGCCAGCCGGCGAAAAACTGTTTTTT.